The rows below give T cell receptor beta chains drawn from one sample of a study of cytomegalovirus exposure and HLA in healthy donors. Repertoires were generated with immunoSEQ multiplex PCR, while TCRdb's copy carries only in-frame clones and drops some. This sample has 80,000 to 100,000 clones, with roughly 81% found just once. Specimen: PBMCs. These TCRs come from a man in his forties in good health and CMV-seronegative. CDR3s include the opening cysteine and the closing phenylalanine or tryptophan. D genes are given only for firm matches. Clone sizes are given selectively: once, few, many, or a class where the clone is expanded.

d_call	v_call	j_call	cdr3_length	clone_size	cdr3_nt	cdr3_aa
-	TRBV6-1	TRBJ2-5	12	-	TGTGCCAGCACGCAGATCCAAGAGACCCAGTACTTC	CASTQIQETQYF
-	TRBV6-5	TRBJ2-1	13	once	TGTGCCAGCAGTGGACTATCCCCCCATGAGCAGTTCTTC	CASSGLSPHEQFF
TRBD2	TRBV10-3	TRBJ2-3	19	once	TGTGCCATCAGCCCGACTAGCGGGGGCATCCTCAGTGGGGGAGATACGCAGTATTTT	CAISPTSGGILSGGDTQYF
TRBD1	TRBV2	TRBJ1-4	14	-	TGTGCCAGCAGACGGACAGGGAGGAATGAAAAACTGTTTTTT	CASRRTGRNEKLFF
TRBD1	TRBV5-6	TRBJ2-3	14	-	TGTGCCAGCAGCGGAGGGACAGGGACAGATACGCAGTATTTT	CASSGGTGTDTQYF
-	TRBV10-2	TRBJ1-2	13	-	TGCGCCAGCAGTGAGTCGGGGTCGGGAGGCTACACCTTC	CASSESGSGGYTF
TRBD2	TRBV13	TRBJ2-2	17	-	TGTGCCAGCAGCCCTTCCGGGACTAGCGCGAGTAAGGGGGAGCTGTTTTTT	CASSPSGTSASKGELFF
-	TRBV7-9	TRBJ2-5	14	-	TGTGCCAGCAGCTCGCAGGGTGTGGAGGAGACCCAGTACTTC	CASSSQGVEETQYF
-	TRBV2	TRBJ1-1	12	-	TGTGCCGGTGATCAGGGGAACACTGAAGCTTTCTTT	CAGDQGNTEAFF
-	TRBV5-1	TRBJ2-3	13	-	TGCGCCAGCAGTATTTGGGGAGCAGATACGCAGTATTTT	CASSIWGADTQYF
-	TRBV7-6	TRBJ1-4	14	-	TGTGCCAGCAGCCCAGACTGGGGGGACGAAAAACTGTTTTTT	CASSPDWGDEKLFF
TRBD1	TRBV10-1	TRBJ1-6	14	-	TGCGCCAGCAGACAGGGGGAATTAGGTTCACCCCTCCACTTT	CASRQGELGSPLHF
-	TRBV4-3	TRBJ2-3	14	once	TGCGCCAGCAGCCAAAGCCGCGGAACAGATACGCAGTATTTT	CASSQSRGTDTQYF
-	TRBV7-9	TRBJ1-1	14	once	TGTGCCAGCAGCTTACGACACACCAACACTGAAGCTTTCTTT	CASSLRHTNTEAFF
TRBD1	TRBV27	TRBJ2-2	15	-	TGTGCCAGCAGTCCAGGACAGGGTGTAACCGGGGAGCTGTTTTTT	CASSPGQGVTGELFF
-	TRBV7-9	TRBJ1-5	12	once	TGTGCCAGCAGCTTCGAGGATCAGCCCCAGCATTTT	CASSFEDQPQHF
-	TRBV10-3	TRBJ2-2	15	-	TGTGCCATCAGAATCCCAGGGGAGAACACCGGGGAGCTGTTTTTT	CAIRIPGENTGELFF
-	TRBV28	TRBJ1-4	14	once	TGTGCCAGCAGTCCTAGGAGGTCTAATGAAAAACTGTTTTTT	CASSPRRSNEKLFF
-	TRBV7-9	TRBJ2-3	14	-	TGTGCCAGCAGCTCGTACAATAGCACAGATACGCAGTATTTT	CASSSYNSTDTQYF
TRBD2	TRBV7-2	TRBJ2-3	14	-	TGTGCCAGCAGCTTAGTGGGAGGGGTCGATACGCAGTATTTT	CASSLVGGVDTQYF
-	TRBV5-1	TRBJ1-2	12	-	TGCGCCAGCAGCTTGGGACAGAGGGGCTACACCTTC	CASSLGQRGYTF
-	TRBV30	TRBJ1-1	13	-	TGTGCCTGGAGTCGGACAGTTAACACTGAAGCTTTCTTT	CAWSRTVNTEAFF
-	TRBV19	TRBJ1-5	13	few	TGTGCCAGTAAAAGGGGAATTCATCAGCCCCAGCATTTT	CASKRGIHQPQHF
-	TRBV11-2	TRBJ2-5	16	-	TGTGCCAGCAGCTTCTACACAAGGACAGTCCAAGAGACCCAGTACTTC	CASSFYTRTVQETQYF
TRBD1	TRBV6-5	TRBJ1-2	15	-	TGTGCCAGCAGTGCATCCGGGACAGCGGACTATGGCTACACCTTC	CASSASGTADYGYTF
-	TRBV27	TRBJ2-1	15	-	TGTGCCAGCAGTTCGAACAGGGACTCCTACAATGAGCAGTTCTTC	CASSSNRDSYNEQFF
-	TRBV11-2	TRBJ2-7	13	few	TGTGCCAGCAGTCGCCGACTGGACTACGAGCAGTACTTC	CASSRRLDYEQYF
-	TRBV5-6	TRBJ1-6	15	-	TGTGCCAGCAGCTTCCAGGGTATGGATAATTCACCCCTCCACTTT	CASSFQGMDNSPLHF
-	TRBV5-5	TRBJ2-7	15	-	TGTGCCAGCAGCTTGGCCCACGACAGCTCCTACGAGCAGTACTTC	CASSLAHDSSYEQYF